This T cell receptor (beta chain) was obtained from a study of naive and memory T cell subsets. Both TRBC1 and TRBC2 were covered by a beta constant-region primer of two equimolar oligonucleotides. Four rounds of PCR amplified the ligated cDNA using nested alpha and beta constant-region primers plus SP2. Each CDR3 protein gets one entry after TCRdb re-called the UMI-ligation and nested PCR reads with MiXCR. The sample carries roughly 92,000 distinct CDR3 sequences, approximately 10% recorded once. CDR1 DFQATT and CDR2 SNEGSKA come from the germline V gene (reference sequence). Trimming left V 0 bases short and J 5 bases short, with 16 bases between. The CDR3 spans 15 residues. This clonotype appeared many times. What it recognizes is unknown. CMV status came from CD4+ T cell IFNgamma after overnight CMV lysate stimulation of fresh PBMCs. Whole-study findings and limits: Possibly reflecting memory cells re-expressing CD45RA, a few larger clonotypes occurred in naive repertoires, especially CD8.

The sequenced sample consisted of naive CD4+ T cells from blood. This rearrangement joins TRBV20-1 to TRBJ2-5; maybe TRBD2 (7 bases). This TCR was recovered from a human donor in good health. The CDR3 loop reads CSAREGRGAVETQYF. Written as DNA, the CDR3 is TGCAGTGCTAGAGAAGGTCGGGGGGCCGTCGAGACCCAGTACTTC.